This T cell receptor (beta chain) appears in the sequencing data of a study of blood T cell repertoires in COVID-19. Study in general: Spain, Italy and the United States supplied samples that represented acute and convalescent COVID-19. Sources were T cells, B-cell-depleted T cells, or PBMCs; the material itself was cDNA or gDNA.

Germline lookup yields CDR1 GTSNPN and CDR2 SVGIG (reference sequence). Deletions cut 5 bases from V and 7 bases from J, with 21 bases between. The CDR3 runs to 14 residues. As processed by the authors: Cell counts per sample came from amplifying reference gene primers. Generated by immunoSEQ multiplex PCR, the TCRdb table keeps only in-frame clones and is missing some. That table is the source of V, J and clone size, and D and trimming were worked out from the DNA. The repertoire holds roughly 170,000 clones, with approximately 79% as singletons. This receptor was obtained from an elderly woman with acute or convalescent COVID-19. Sample: peripheral blood. This chain uses TRBV30 with TRBJ2-7; D possibly corresponds to TRBD2 (6 bases). CDR3 DNA sequence: TGTGCCTGGGAACGCAGAAGCGGGCCGGAGGAGCAGTACTTC. This translates into CAWERRSGPEEQYF. Drawing the rest from reference TRBV30 and TRBJ2-7, the complete variable domain is SQTIHQWPATLVQPVGSPLSLECTVEGTSNPNLYWYRQAAGRGLQLLFYSVGIGQISSEVPQNLSASRPQDRQFILSSKKLLLSDSGFYLCAWERRSGPEEQYFGPGTRLTVT.